The present T cell receptor (beta chain) was sequenced within a study of blood T cells in healthy people across ages. Next came a second PCR, run for about 7 to 12 cycles, which used a sample-barcoded 5' primer along with a J-beta primer mix. In TCRdb, the 5' RACE reads were re-called with MiXCR into one record per CDR3 protein. Among fewer than 600,000 distinct CDR3 sequences listed, about 25% were seen once. The length of the CDR3 is 14 residues. Trimming removed 4 bases at V and 7 bases at J, with 17 bases between. In germline, CDR1 is SQVTM, CDR2 ANQGSEA. These data were likewise used in another study, on T cells of mothers and their children.

The sequence came from a boy between 2 and 10 years old in good health. The V call is TRBV29-1, the J call TRBJ1-5, with D unresolved. Specimen: blood. The CDR3 region is CSVVVGGGDQPQHF. The CDR3 bases are TGCAGCGTTGTAGTGGGTGGAGGTGACCAGCCCCAGCATTTT.